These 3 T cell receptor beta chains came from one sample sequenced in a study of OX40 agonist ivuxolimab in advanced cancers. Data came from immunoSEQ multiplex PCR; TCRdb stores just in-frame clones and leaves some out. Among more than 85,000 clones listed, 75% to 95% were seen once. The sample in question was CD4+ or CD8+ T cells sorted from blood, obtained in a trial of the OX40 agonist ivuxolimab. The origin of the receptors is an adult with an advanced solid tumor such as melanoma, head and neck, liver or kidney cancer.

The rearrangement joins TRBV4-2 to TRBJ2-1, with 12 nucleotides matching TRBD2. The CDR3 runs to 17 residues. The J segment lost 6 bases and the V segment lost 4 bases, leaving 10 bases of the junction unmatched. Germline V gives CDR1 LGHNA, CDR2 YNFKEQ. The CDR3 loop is CASSRNSLAGGPNEQFF. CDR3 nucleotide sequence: TGTGCCAGCAGCCGCAACTCACTAGCGGGAGGCCCCAATGAGCAGTTCTTC.

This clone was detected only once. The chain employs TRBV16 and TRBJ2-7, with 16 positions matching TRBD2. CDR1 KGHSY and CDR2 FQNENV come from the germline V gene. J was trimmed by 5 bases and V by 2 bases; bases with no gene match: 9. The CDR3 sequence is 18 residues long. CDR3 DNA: TGTGCCAGCAGCCAACGTCCGGGACTAGCGGGAGGGCCGAACGAGCAGTACTTC. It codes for CASSQRPGLAGGPNEQYF.

Here the CDR3 reads CASSLGSIGQPQHF. CDR3 nucleotides: TGCGCCAGCAGCTTGGGCTCGATAGGTCAGCCCCAGCATTTT. V is TRBV5-1 and J is TRBJ1-5, with D hard to call. CDR1 and CDR2 from the germline V gene are SGHRS and YFSETQ. This CDR3 spans 14 amino acids. Trimming took off 0 bases at V and 6 bases at J, with 10 bases between the two ends.